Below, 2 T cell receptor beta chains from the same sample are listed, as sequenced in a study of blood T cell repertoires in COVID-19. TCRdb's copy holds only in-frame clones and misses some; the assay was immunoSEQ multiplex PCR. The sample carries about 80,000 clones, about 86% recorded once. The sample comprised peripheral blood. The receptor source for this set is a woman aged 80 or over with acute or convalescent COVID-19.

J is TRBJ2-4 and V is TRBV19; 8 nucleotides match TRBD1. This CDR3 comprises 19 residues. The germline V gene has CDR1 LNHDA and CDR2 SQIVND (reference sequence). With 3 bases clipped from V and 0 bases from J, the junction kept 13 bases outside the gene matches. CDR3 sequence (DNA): TGTGCCAGTAGTATCACGGGCCTTGGACAGGGTGTAGCCAAAAACATTCAGTACTTC. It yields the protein CASSITGLGQGVAKNIQYF.

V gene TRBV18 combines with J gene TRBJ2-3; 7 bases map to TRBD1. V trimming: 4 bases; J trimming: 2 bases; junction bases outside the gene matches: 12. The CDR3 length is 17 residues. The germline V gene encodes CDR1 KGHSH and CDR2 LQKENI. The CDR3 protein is CASSRELTGLFTDTQYF. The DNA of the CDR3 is TGTGCCAGCTCACGGGAATTGACAGGGCTATTCACAGATACGCAGTATTTT.